This TCR beta chain was found in a study of identifying expanded T cells in peripheral blood. The germline V gene encodes CDR1 MNHEY and CDR2 SVGAGI. This CDR3 contains 12 residues. V was cut by 5 bases and J by 3 bases, with 8 bases left in between. TCRdb keeps only in-frame clones here, not all; method: immunoSEQ multiplex PCR. Of tens of thousands of clones in the sample, 89% were seen once. This chain connects TRBV6-5 to TRBJ2-7, with D possibly TRBD2 on 6 matching bases. The source material was blood. This TCR derives from a person between 18 and 69 years old in good health. The CDR3 nucleotides are TGTGCCAGCAGTCGGACTAACTACGAGCAGTACTTC. Protein sequence: CASSRTNYEQYF.